This T cell receptor (beta chain) is drawn from a study of human T cells and chemical hapten exposure. Whole-study context: In the sensitization step, 2% DPC was placed on roughly 2 cm by roughly 2 cm of upper inner arm skin. Patches that contained 0.01% DPC were applied to the upper back and read at 6 days. Enrolled patients were predominantly female and had alopecia areata, totalis or universalis. Study observations and caveats: The study found that DPC sensitization did not change TCRs above 1 in 1000 frequency.

This clonotype was detected ten times or more. Its antigen is as yet unknown. TCRdb re-called the RACE reads with MiXCR, one entry per CDR3 protein. The sample has some 350,000 distinct CDR3 sequences; more than 5% are singletons. Germline CDR1 reads MDHEN; CDR2 reads SYDVKM. The CDR3 is 14 residues long. Trimming removed 2 bases at V and 8 bases at J, with 15 bases between. Time point described: patch test 2, 6 weeks after DPC sensitization. This sample's treatment: therapeutic diphenylcyclopropenone sensitization with weekly scalp DPC. The receptor was isolated from a woman aged 18 to 35 with alopecia areata. Some clones in this sample may be carry-over from other donors' samples. Sequenced material: whole blood, taken in connection with sensitization to the hapten diphenylcyclopropenone (DPC). This chain uses TRBV28 with TRBJ1-2, with D hard to call. This CDR3 is CASSLMRELGGYTF. The CDR3 nucleotides are TGTGCCAGCAGTTTAATGAGGGAGCTGGGGGGCTACACCTTC.